The 15 T cell receptor beta chains given below trace back to one sample, sequenced in a study of blood T cell repertoires in COVID-19. The repertoire was sequenced with immunoSEQ multiplex PCR; TCRdb's copy has only in-frame clones and lacks some. Here the sample spans some 240,000 clones, around 90% being singletons. Sequenced input: peripheral blood. The receptor source for this set is a woman in her sixties or seventies with COVID-19, enrolled during active disease.

This chain uses TRBV7-9 with TRBJ2-4; 8 nucleotides align to TRBD1. J gave up 5 bases and V 3 bases, and 3 bases lay outside the gene matches. Germline V gene sequence: CDR1 SEHNR, CDR2 FQNEAQ (reference sequence). The CDR3 covers 14 residues. CDR3: CASSFDRGENIQYF. CDR3 nucleotide sequence: TGTGCCAGCAGCTTCGACAGGGGAGAAAACATTCAGTACTTC.

The rearrangement uses TRBV18 and TRBJ1-1; TRBD1 might be the D (6 bases). The CDR3 covers 15 residues. V dropped 2 bases and J dropped 0 bases, with 10 bases sitting between them. Germline V gene data show CDR1 as KGHSH and CDR2 as LQKENI. For the CDR3, the DNA is TGTGCCAGCTCACCAATGGGGGGGCTGAACACTGAAGCTTTCTTT. It codes for CASSPMGGLNTEAFF.

The genes are TRBV18 and TRBJ2-7; 7 bases map to TRBD2. Germline CDR1 and CDR2: KGHSH and LQKENI. The CDR3 runs 15 residues. The trim removed 4 bases at V and 5 bases at J, leaving 11 bases unmatched. CDR3 sequence: CASSLNGGSEDEQYF. The CDR3 bases are TGTGCCAGCTCACTGAACGGGGGGTCTGAAGACGAGCAGTACTTC.

The chain is built from TRBV19 and TRBJ2-7, with a possible D match to TRBD1 (5 bases). The CDR3 totals 12 residues. V lost 4 bases and J 3 bases, leaving 7 bases between the germline ends. Germline V gene sequence: CDR1 LNHDA, CDR2 SQIVND (reference sequence). The CDR3 DNA reads TGTGCCAGTAGTAGCGACAGCTACGAGCAGTACTTC. It specifies CASSSDSYEQYF.

The rearrangement joins TRBV24-1 to TRBJ2-1; 10 bases map to TRBD2. After removal of 2 bases from V and 7 bases from J, the junction contained 10 bases not matched to a gene. The CDR3 covers 17 residues. From germline, CDR1 is KGHDR and CDR2 SFDVKD. The chain's CDR3 is CATSDSNLAGERNEQFF. CDR3 DNA: TGTGCCACCAGTGATTCCAACCTAGCGGGAGAGAGGAATGAGCAGTTCTTC.

This CDR3 reads CASYKEAPSYEQYF. The CDR3 DNA is TGCGCCAGCTATAAAGAGGCTCCCTCCTACGAGCAGTACTTC. The chain is built from TRBV5-1 and TRBJ2-7; D is uncertain. V lost 7 bases to trimming and J lost 0 bases, with 14 bases between them. The germline gives CDR1 SGHRS, CDR2 YFSETQ. There are 14 residues in the CDR3.

The genes are TRBV18 and TRBJ1-1; 9 bases agree with TRBD1. The V gene's germline CDR1 is KGHSH and CDR2 LQKENI. This CDR3 comprises 14 residues. V trimming: 5 bases; J trimming: 4 bases; junction bases outside the gene matches: 5. CDR3 sequence reads: CASSVGTGRTEAFF. CDR3 nucleotides: TGTGCCAGCTCAGTCGGGACAGGGCGCACTGAAGCTTTCTTT. Filled out from reference TRBV18 and TRBJ1-1, the complete variable domain reads NAGVMQNPRHLVRRRGQEARLRCSPMKGHSHVYWYRQLPEEGLKFMVYLQKENIIDESGMPKERFSAEFPKEGPSILRIQQVVRGDSAAYFCASSVGTGRTEAFFGQGTRLTVV.

This chain links TRBV30 with TRBJ1-5, with D possibly TRBD1 on 6 matching bases. The CDR3 sequence is 13 residues long. Trimming took 5 bases from V and 2 from J, leaving 10 bases between them. Per the germline V gene, CDR1 is GTSNPN and CDR2 is SVGIG (reference sequence). CDR3 residues: CAWDSGGNQPQHF. In nucleotides, the CDR3 is TGTGCCTGGGACTCAGGGGGCAATCAGCCCCAGCATTTT. Using reference TRBV30 and TRBJ1-5 for the parts outside the CDR3, the full variable domain is SQTIHQWPATLVQPVGSPLSLECTVEGTSNPNLYWYRQAAGRGLQLLFYSVGIGQISSEVPQNLSASRPQDRQFILSSKKLLLSDSGFYLCAWDSGGNQPQHFGDGTRLSIL.

The chain has TRBV10-3 and TRBJ2-3; 11 bases are shared with TRBD2. V shed 4 bases, J shed 2 bases, and the junction held 5 bases outside the gene matches. Germline assignment: CDR1 ENHRY and CDR2 SYGVKD. The CDR3 runs to 16 residues. CDR3 amino acids: CAISGSSGRATDTQYF. CDR3 nucleotide sequence: TGTGCCATCAGTGGAAGTAGCGGGAGGGCCACAGATACGCAGTATTTT.

This clone was seen once. The chain has TRBV28 and TRBJ2-1; D may be TRBD2 (5 bases). The germline CDR1 and CDR2 sequences are MDHEN and SYDVKM. V was trimmed by 5 bases and J by 3 bases, leaving 20 bases between them. This CDR3 is 17 amino acids long. The DNA for the CDR3 is TGTGCCAGCAGTCGGGAAAATCTCCCTGTGGACTACAATGAGCAGTTCTTC. It yields the protein CASSRENLPVDYNEQFF. Together with reference TRBV28 and TRBJ2-1, the CDR3 gives the full variable domain: DVKVTQSSRYLVKRTGEKVFLECVQDMDHENMFWYRQDPGLGLRLIYFSYDVKMKEKGDIPEGYSVSREKKERFSLILESASTNQTSMYLCASSRENLPVDYNEQFFGPGTRLTVL.

DNA for the CDR3: TGCAGCGTTTACAGGGATGATGGCTATGGCTACACCTTC. It encodes CSVYRDDGYGYTF. The chain has TRBV29-1 and TRBJ1-2; D may be TRBD1 (6 bases). This CDR3 is 13 amino acids long. Trimming pared 5 bases from V and 4 bases from J, leaving 14 bases between. Looked up from germline, CDR1 is SQVTM and CDR2 is ANQGSEA.

V gene TRBV27 combines with J gene TRBJ2-1; 10 bases fit TRBD2. With V trimmed by 6 bases and J by 7 bases, 9 bases remained unmatched. This CDR3 has 15 amino acids. From germline, CDR1 is MNHEY and CDR2 SMNVEV (reference sequence). The CDR3 DNA reads TGTGCCAGCAGAATAACTAGCGGGATAGGGAATGAGCAGTTCTTC. Its translation: CASRITSGIGNEQFF.

The rearrangement joins TRBV5-1 to TRBJ1-2, with D tentatively TRBD1 (6 bases). CDR3 length: 14 residues. V lost 4 bases to trimming and J lost 2 bases, with 12 bases between them. CDR1 and CDR2 from the germline V gene are SGHRS and YFSETQ. The CDR3 sequence: CASSARDTNYGYTF. The CDR3 DNA is TGCGCCAGCAGCGCCCGGGACACCAACTATGGCTACACCTTC.

In its sample, this clone was seen once. This sequence joins TRBV6-4 and TRBJ2-1, with 12 bases that match TRBD2. This CDR3 has 15 amino acids. CDR1 and CDR2 (germline): MRHNA, SNTAGT. V lost 6 bases, J lost 5 bases, and 5 bases stayed unmatched. The CDR3 DNA reads TGTGCCAGCAGCCCCCGGACTAGCGGGAACAATGAGCAGTTCTTC. This gives the protein CASSPRTSGNNEQFF.

This chain uses TRBV7-2 with TRBJ2-7; possibly TRBD1 for D (5 bases). The CDR3 has 15 residues. CDR1 SGHTA and CDR2 FQGNSA come from the germline V gene. Trimming removed 5 bases at V and 4 bases at J, with 18 bases between. The CDR3 DNA sequence: TGTGCCAGCAGCCTAGGGCAGGGCCCTTTATACGAGCAGTACTTC. Amino acid sequence: CASSLGQGPLYEQYF. The full variable domain, with the rest looked up from reference TRBV7-2 and TRBJ2-7, is GAGVSQSPSNKVTEKGKDVELRCDPISGHTALYWYRQSLGQGLEFLIYFQGNSAPDKSGLPSDRFSAERTGGSVSTLTIQRTQQEDSAVYLCASSLGQGPLYEQYFGPGTRLTVT.